These T cell receptor beta chains were read from a single sample in a study of shared clonotypes between healthy human individuals. Libraries were prepared by immunoSEQ multiplex PCR; TCRdb keeps only in-frame clonotypes and omits some of them. The sample holds around 940,000 clones, more than 75% seen once. The specimen was memory CD4+ T cells sorted from blood. These receptors all stem from a man younger than 35 in good health. The CDR3 runs from the conserved cysteine through the conserved F or W. D genes are given only for firm matches. Clone sizes are given selectively: once, few, many, or a class where the clone is expanded.

V: TRBV10-3; size: .; J: TRBJ2-1; D: TRBD1; DNA: TGTGCCATCAGTGAGGGGACCCGGACAGGGGGCGGGTATGAGCAGTTCTTC; CDR3: CAISEGTRTGGGYEQFF
V: TRBV10-2; size: .; J: TRBJ1-1; D: .; DNA: TGCGCCAGCAGTGTGACCGGGACTTTGGGGACTGAAGCTTTCTTT; CDR3: CASSVTGTLGTEAFF
V: TRBV27; size: .; J: TRBJ2-7; D: .; DNA: TGTGCCACCAAGGGGACTCCCACCGGCGAGCAGTACTTC; CDR3: CATKGTPTGEQYF
V: TRBV7-2; size: few; J: TRBJ2-3; D: .; DNA: TGTGCCAGCAGACCCGCGGGGACAGATACGCAGTATTTT; CDR3: CASRPAGTDTQYF
V: TRBV4-3; size: .; J: TRBJ2-6; D: TRBD1; DNA: TGCGCCAGCAGCCAAGGAGTGGGACAGGGGACTCCCTCTGGGGCCAACGTCCTGACTTTC; CDR3: CASSQGVGQGTPSGANVLTF
V: TRBV29-1; size: .; J: TRBJ2-1; D: .; DNA: TGCAGCGTTGAGCAGGGGCCCTACAATGAGCAGTTCTTC; CDR3: CSVEQGPYNEQFF
V: TRBV28; size: .; J: TRBJ1-5; D: .; DNA: TGTGCCAGCAGACAGACAGGAAAGGGAAATCAGCCCCAGCATTTT; CDR3: CASRQTGKGNQPQHF
V: TRBV9; size: .; J: TRBJ2-1; D: TRBD2; DNA: TGTGCCAGCAGCGTAGCGGCGGGGGGGCGTGAGCAGTTCTTC; CDR3: CASSVAAGGREQFF
V: TRBV2; size: few; J: TRBJ2-3; D: TRBD2; DNA: TGTGCCAGCAAACCCGGGACTAGCGGGGGGGCCACAGATACGCAGTATTTT; CDR3: CASKPGTSGGATDTQYF
V: TRBV25-1; size: .; J: TRBJ2-7; D: TRBD1; DNA: TGTGCCAGCAGTGATTCTCCGGGACAGGGTTGGTACGAGCAGTACTTC; CDR3: CASSDSPGQGWYEQYF
V: TRBV6-5; size: .; J: TRBJ1-3; D: TRBD1; DNA: TGTGCCAGCAGTTACAACAGGGGGAACACCATATATTTT; CDR3: CASSYNRGNTIYF
V: TRBV29-1; size: .; J: TRBJ2-3; D: TRBD1; DNA: TGCAGCGTCGTCAACAGGGGGCGCGTCACAGATACGCAGTATTTT; CDR3: CSVVNRGRVTDTQYF
V: TRBV11-2; size: .; J: TRBJ2-7; D: TRBD2; DNA: TGTGCCAGCAGCTTAGATGATATAGCGGGGAACGAGCAGTACTTC; CDR3: CASSLDDIAGNEQYF
V: TRBV2; size: .; J: TRBJ1-6; D: TRBD1; DNA: TGTGCCAGCAGTGAAAGGCAGGGGGTGAGGTCACCCCTCCACTTT; CDR3: CASSERQGVRSPLHF
V: TRBV5-1; size: few; J: TRBJ2-1; D: .; DNA: TGCGCCAGCAGCGTTGAAACCGGAACTCTTAATGAGCAGTTCTTC; CDR3: CASSVETGTLNEQFF
V: TRBV7-6; size: .; J: TRBJ2-1; D: .; DNA: TGTGCCAGCAGCTTAGGGAGGGCCCTTGAGCAGTTCTTC; CDR3: CASSLGRALEQFF
V: TRBV6-1; size: .; J: TRBJ1-1; D: .; DNA: TGTGCCAGCAGTGGTTTAACAGGAACCACTGAAGCTTTCTTT; CDR3: CASSGLTGTTEAFF
V: TRBV7-6; size: .; J: TRBJ2-3; D: TRBD2; DNA: TGTGCCAGCAGCGTTCGCGGGGGGCTTGCAGATACGCAGTATTTT; CDR3: CASSVRGGLADTQYF
V: TRBV10-2; size: .; J: TRBJ1-4; D: .; DNA: TGCGCCACCCAAACAGGGCTGAATGAAAAACTGTTTTTT; CDR3: CATQTGLNEKLFF
V: TRBV6-5; size: .; J: TRBJ2-5; D: TRBD2; DNA: TGTGCCAGCAGTCGAGCGGGAGTGAGTGGAGAGACCCAGTACTTC; CDR3: CASSRAGVSGETQYF
V: TRBV6-5; size: .; J: TRBJ2-1; D: TRBD2; DNA: TGTGCCAGCAGCTCCGGGACTAGCGACTACAATGAGCAGTTCTTC; CDR3: CASSSGTSDYNEQFF
V: TRBV5-1; size: .; J: TRBJ2-3; D: .; DNA: TGCGCCAGCAGCTTGGAGAGAAGCACAGATACGCAGTATTTT; CDR3: CASSLERSTDTQYF
V: TRBV7-8; size: .; J: TRBJ1-5; D: .; DNA: TGTGCCAGCAGCTTAGCAACCGCCGTTCAGCCCCAGCATTTT; CDR3: CASSLATAVQPQHF
V: TRBV18; size: .; J: TRBJ2-7; D: TRBD2; DNA: TGTGCCAGCTCCCCACCGGGGGGTACCTACGAGCAGTACTTC; CDR3: CASSPPGGTYEQYF
V: TRBV11-3; size: once; J: TRBJ2-2; D: .; DNA: TGTGCCAGCAGCTTAGGGCCTTTCACCGGGGAGCTGTTTTTT; CDR3: CASSLGPFTGELFF
V: TRBV7-2; size: .; J: TRBJ2-7; D: .; DNA: TGTGCCAGCAGCTCCCAGGGCGGGAACTCCTACGAGCAGTACTTC; CDR3: CASSSQGGNSYEQYF
V: TRBV15; size: once; J: TRBJ2-5; D: .; DNA: TGTGCCACCAGCGGGGGGCTGGTGACCCAGTACTTC; CDR3: CATSGGLVTQYF
V: TRBV7-9; size: .; J: TRBJ2-7; D: .; DNA: TGTGCCAGCAGCTTGGCGGCGACAGGAATAAGTCGGGCTGAGCAGTACTTC; CDR3: CASSLAATGISRAEQYF
V: TRBV6-5; size: .; J: TRBJ1-6; D: .; DNA: TGTGCCAGCAGTTACGATCAACAGGGCAGTTCACCCCTCCACTTT; CDR3: CASSYDQQGSSPLHF
V: TRBV11-2; size: few; J: TRBJ1-2; D: .; DNA: TGTGCCAGCAGCTTACAGGGAGGGAAGAACTATGGCTACACCTTC; CDR3: CASSLQGGKNYGYTF
V: TRBV29-1; size: few; J: TRBJ2-6; D: .; DNA: TGCAGCGTTCTCGTAGCATCTGGGGCCAACGTCCTGACTTTC; CDR3: CSVLVASGANVLTF
V: TRBV4-3; size: .; J: TRBJ2-3; D: .; DNA: TGCGCCAGCAGCCAAGATATTGGAGGGGCGGATGATACGCAGTATTTT; CDR3: CASSQDIGGADDTQYF
V: TRBV2; size: .; J: TRBJ1-6; D: .; DNA: TGTGCCAGCAGTCGGGGCGTGGGAGGTTCACCCCTCCACTTT; CDR3: CASSRGVGGSPLHF
V: TRBV5-1; size: .; J: TRBJ1-2; D: TRBD1; DNA: TGCGCCAGCAGCCCCATCCCCTCGGGACAGGGGACCTATGGCTACACCTTC; CDR3: CASSPIPSGQGTYGYTF
V: TRBV11-2; size: .; J: TRBJ1-2; D: .; DNA: TGTGCCAGCAGCTTAGGGGCTCTCTATGGCTACACCTTC; CDR3: CASSLGALYGYTF
V: TRBV18; size: .; J: TRBJ2-1; D: TRBD2; DNA: TGTGCCAGCTCTCGGGACTATTACAATGAGCAGTTCTTC; CDR3: CASSRDYYNEQFF
V: TRBV19; size: few; J: TRBJ1-1; D: .; DNA: TGTGCCAGTAGTATACAGGCGAACACTGAAGCTTTCTTT; CDR3: CASSIQANTEAFF
V: TRBV18; size: once; J: TRBJ2-7; D: TRBD2; DNA: TGTGCCAGCTCAGCTACTAGCGGACACGAAGGAGAGCAGTACTTC; CDR3: CASSATSGHEGEQYF
V: TRBV7-2; size: once; J: TRBJ2-2; D: .; DNA: TGTGCCAGCAACTCCGCAGGGAACACCGGGGAGCTGTTTTTT; CDR3: CASNSAGNTGELFF
V: TRBV28; size: .; J: TRBJ1-5; D: .; DNA: TGTGCCAGCAGTCCCATTTGGGGGACGGATAATCAGCCCCAGCATTTT; CDR3: CASSPIWGTDNQPQHF
V: TRBV6-5; size: many; J: TRBJ1-4; D: .; DNA: TGTGCCAGCAGCAGGACCTCAACTAATGAAAAACTGTTTTTT; CDR3: CASSRTSTNEKLFF
V: TRBV7-9; size: .; J: TRBJ1-6; D: .; DNA: TGTGCCAGCGCGGCTGCGACGAAGAGCAATTCACCCCTCCACTTT; CDR3: CASAAATKSNSPLHF
V: TRBV5-1; size: .; J: TRBJ2-3; D: TRBD2; DNA: TGCGCCAGCAGCTTGGCTAGCGGGAGTGGAGATACGCAGTATTTT; CDR3: CASSLASGSGDTQYF
V: TRBV29-1; size: .; J: TRBJ2-3; D: .; DNA: TGCAGCGTCGGGCAGAAGCTGAAAATCGGGTCAGATACGCAGTATTTT; CDR3: CSVGQKLKIGSDTQYF
V: TRBV19; size: .; J: TRBJ1-5; D: .; DNA: TGTGCCAGTAGACGGACACTTCCCGTGGGTCAGCCCCAGCATTTT; CDR3: CASRRTLPVGQPQHF
V: TRBV5-1; size: .; J: TRBJ1-3; D: .; DNA: TGCGCCAGCAGCTTGGGAGGGCCTGGAAACACCATATATTTT; CDR3: CASSLGGPGNTIYF